Shown below are 27 T cell receptor beta chains from a single sample sequenced in a study of blood T cell repertoires in COVID-19. Sequenced by immunoSEQ multiplex PCR; TCRdb stores in-frame clones only, minus some. The table shows about 250,000 clones, with 85% to 95% occurring only once. The specimen was peripheral blood. Source of these receptors: a man in his thirties or forties with COVID-19, enrolled during active disease.

The V and J genes are TRBV5-4 and TRBJ1-2, with 8 bases lining up with TRBD1. With V trimmed by 0 bases and J by 7 bases, 11 bases remained unmatched. Germline lookup yields CDR1 SGHNT and CDR2 YYREEE (reference sequence). The CDR3 contains 16 residues. The CDR3 is CASSLAGAGGVAGYTF. Written as DNA, the CDR3 is TGTGCCAGCAGCTTGGCCGGGGCAGGGGGCGTAGCTGGCTACACCTTC.

In regard to this clone: The DNA is left out, because the CDR3 cannot be placed on it with certainty; the CDR3 is given as TCRdb lists it. This chain joins TRBV29-1 and TRBJ1-1; the listed D gene, TRBD1, was not tested against the DNA. The CDR3 is 13 amino acids long, termini counted. The germline gives CDR1 SQVTM, CDR2 ANQGSEA. The chain's CDR3 is CSVGQGSVRAPFF.

The chain couples TRBV5-1 to TRBJ1-1; D unresolved. The CDR3 totals 13 residues. Germline V CDR1 and CDR2: SGHRS, YFSETQ. Trimming stripped 2 bases from V and 10 bases from J, with 15 bases between. The DNA for the CDR3 is TGCGCCAGCAGCTTCGCCGGCGGGAGCGGAGCTTTCTTT. Its protein product is CASSFAGGSGAFF. Full variable domain (remainder filled in from reference TRBV5-1 and TRBJ1-1): KAGVTQTPRYLIKTRGQQVTLSCSPISGHRSVSWYQQTPGQGLQFLFEYFSETQRNKGNFPGRFSGRQFSNSRSEMNVSTLELGDSALYLCASSFAGGSGAFFGQGTRLTVV.

V usage is TRBV4-1 and J usage is TRBJ1-4; D is possibly TRBD1 (5 bases). Germline loops: CDR1 MGHRA, CDR2 YSYEKL. V was cut by 4 bases and J by 8 bases, with 11 bases left in between. This CDR3 region has 13 residues. CDR3 in DNA: TGCGCCAGCAGCCCCCAGGGCGGCGAAAAACTGTTTTTT. Encoded protein: CASSPQGGEKLFF.

The rearrangement links TRBV11-2 to TRBJ1-2, with D maybe TRBD1 (5 bases). The germline gives CDR1 SGHAT, CDR2 FQNNGV. V lost 5 bases and J 3 bases, leaving 16 bases between the germline ends. This CDR3 is built from 15 residues. Here the CDR3 reads CASSTGGRGDYGYTF. The CDR3, as DNA: TGTGCCAGCAGCACGGGGGGACGGGGCGACTATGGCTACACCTTC.

This clone came up once. This sequence joins TRBV5-1 and TRBJ1-2; TRBD1 matches at 8 bases. The trim removed 4 bases at V and 8 bases at J, leaving 4 bases unmatched. The CDR3 spans 12 residues. Per the germline V gene, CDR1 is SGHRS and CDR2 is YFSETQ. Here the CDR3 reads CASSEDRVGYTF. The CDR3, as DNA: TGCGCCAGCAGCGAGGACAGGGTAGGCTACACCTTC.

CDR3 DNA: TGTGCCAGCAGCGACGGACAGGGTTCTTCTGGCTATGGCTACACCTTC. Encoded protein: CASSDGQGSSGYGYTF. The genes are TRBV9 and TRBJ1-2; 8 bases fit TRBD1. The germline V gene encodes CDR1 SGDLS and CDR2 YYNGEE. V trimming: 3 bases; J trimming: 4 bases; junction bases outside the gene matches: 11. The CDR3 length is 16 residues.

This chain links TRBV11-3 with TRBJ1-2; 10 positions match TRBD1. J gave up 7 bases and V 5 bases, and 4 bases lay outside the gene matches. The CDR3 is 13 amino acids. The germline CDR1 and CDR2 sequences are SGHNT and YENEEA. In DNA, the CDR3 is TGTGCCAGCAGCGCGACAGGGGGCGGTGGCTACACCTTC. Translating it yields CASSATGGGGYTF.

J is TRBJ1-1 and V is TRBV10-3; D not certain. Germline V gives CDR1 ENHRY, CDR2 SYGVKD. V lost 3 bases and J lost 0, with 11 bases in between. There are 15 residues in the CDR3. CDR3 nucleotides: TGTGCCATCAGTGACTGGCAGTCGATGAACACTGAAGCTTTCTTT. This sequence encodes CAISDWQSMNTEAFF.

The chain uses TRBV18 and TRBJ1-3; 9 bases line up with TRBD1. CDR3 length equals 15 residues. CDR1 and CDR2 from the germline V gene are KGHSH and LQKENI. Unmatched junction bases numbered 3, after V lost 2 bases and J lost 4 bases. The CDR3 sequence is CASSPAGTGGNTIYF. In DNA form, the CDR3 reads TGTGCCAGCTCACCAGCCGGGACAGGGGGAAACACCATATATTTT.

V and J are TRBV6-1 and TRBJ1-4; 9 nucleotides align to TRBD1. The germline gives CDR1 MNHNS, CDR2 SASEGT. The CDR3 totals 16 residues. Trimming cost V 4 bases and J 5 bases; bases outside gene matches: 8. In DNA form, the CDR3 reads TGTGCCAGCAGTGCCATGACAGGGGGGCCCAATGAAAAACTGTTTTTT. Its translation: CASSAMTGGPNEKLFF.

The chain joins TRBV2 to TRBJ2-3; TRBD2 agrees at 7 bases. The CDR3 is made up of 14 amino acids. Germline loops: CDR1 SNHLY, CDR2 FYNNEI. V was pared by 7 bases and J by 2 bases, with 6 bases of the junction left unmatched. CDR3 amino acids: CASNALAATDTQYF. CDR3 DNA: TGTGCCAGCAATGCGCTAGCGGCCACAGATACGCAGTATTTT. The full variable domain, completed using reference TRBV2 and TRBJ2-3, is EPEVTQTPSHQVTQMGQEVILRCVPISNHLYFYWYRQILGQKVEFLVSFYNNEISEKSEIFDDQFSVERPDGSNFTLKIRSTKLEDSAMYFCASNALAATDTQYFGPGTRLTVL.

The chain carries TRBV5-1 and TRBJ2-5; 11 bases agree with TRBD2. The CDR3 extends over 15 amino acids. Trimming took 2 bases from V and 2 from J; bases not matched to a gene: 2. Per germline, CDR1 SGHRS and CDR2 YFSETQ. CDR3 nucleotides: TGCGCCAGCAGCTTTTTAGCGGGGGGGCAAGAGACCCAGTACTTC. Its translation: CASSFLAGGQETQYF.

The gene calls are TRBV5-1 and TRBJ2-3; 7 bases align to TRBD1. The CDR3 consists of 16 residues. Looked up from germline, CDR1 is SGHRS and CDR2 is YFSETQ. Germline trimming cut 4 bases from V and 1 base from J; bases unmatched to any gene: 9. The CDR3: CASSGEQGSGTDTQYF. In nucleotides, the CDR3 is TGCGCCAGCAGCGGGGAACAGGGGTCCGGCACAGATACGCAGTATTTT.

This chain joins TRBV28 and TRBJ1-1; a possible D gene is TRBD1 (6 bases). The CDR3 runs to 14 residues. V was clipped by 4 bases and J by 3 bases, with 12 bases between them. Germline V gene lookup returns CDR1 MDHEN and CDR2 SYDVKM. CDR3 sequence (DNA): TGTGCCAGCAGTTCCCGGGGGGGGCACACTGAAGCTTTCTTT. Its translation is CASSSRGGHTEAFF.

The V and J genes are TRBV10-1 and TRBJ2-5; 8 nucleotides line up with TRBD2. The CDR3 is made up of 15 amino acids. The germline CDR1 and CDR2 sequences are WNHNN and SYGVQD (reference sequence). V was clipped by 4 bases and J by 5 bases; unmatched bases: 9. Here the CDR3 reads CASSGSRAGVETQYF. In DNA, the CDR3 is TGCGCCAGCAGTGGGTCGCGAGCGGGGGTTGAGACCCAGTACTTC.

CDR3 sequence reads: CASSLVGGRGTDTQYF. CDR3 DNA: TGCGCCAGCAGCTTGGTAGGGGGCAGAGGGACAGATACGCAGTATTTT. The chain carries TRBV5-1 and TRBJ2-3, with 7 nucleotides matching TRBD1. CDR3 length: 16 amino acids. Germline V lookup: CDR1 SGHRS, CDR2 YFSETQ. Germline trimming cut 0 bases from V and 3 bases from J; bases unmatched to any gene: 7. The full variable domain, in which reference TRBV5-1 and TRBJ2-3 provide the parts outside the CDR3, is KAGVTQTPRYLIKTRGQQVTLSCSPISGHRSVSWYQQTPGQGLQFLFEYFSETQRNKGNFPGRFSGRQFSNSRSEMNVSTLELGDSALYLCASSLVGGRGTDTQYFGPGTRLTVL.

The V gene is TRBV12-3 or TRBV12-4, the J gene TRBJ2-5; tentatively, D is TRBD2 (6 bases). V was clipped by 8 bases and J by 5 bases, with 12 bases between them. CDR3 length: 12 amino acids. The CDR3 DNA sequence: TGTGCCAGCTGCGGGGATTTTGAGACCCAGTACTTC. Its translation is CASCGDFETQYF.

The chain employs TRBV10-2 and TRBJ2-3, with D perhaps TRBD2 (6 bases). With 3 bases removed from V and 1 base from J, the gap between germline ends came to 8 bases. The length of the CDR3 is 14 residues. Germline values: CDR1 WSHSY, CDR2 SAAADI. This chain's CDR3 is CASSDGGGTDTQYF. In nucleotides, the CDR3 is TGCGCCAGCAGTGATGGCGGGGGCACAGATACGCAGTATTTT.

This clone appeared once. The chain employs TRBV4-1 and TRBJ2-3, with TRBD2 identical over 13 bases. The CDR3 is 17 amino acids. V lost 8 bases to trimming and J lost 0 bases; unmatched junction nucleotides: 8. Germline V CDR1 and CDR2: MGHRA, YSYEKL. CDR3 region: CASARTSGGASTDTQYF. The CDR3 region has the DNA TGCGCCAGCGCCCGGACTAGCGGGGGTGCTAGCACAGATACGCAGTATTTT.

The chain is built from TRBV7-9 and TRBJ1-1; perhaps TRBD1 as D (5 bases). This CDR3 comprises 17 residues. Germline-derived CDR1 and CDR2 are SEHNR and FQNEAQ (reference sequence). The V gene lost 4 bases and the J gene lost 3 bases, with 21 bases spanning the gap. Here the CDR3 reads CASSSSGGLVGHTEAFF. CDR3 DNA sequence: TGTGCCAGCAGCTCCTCCGGGGGGTTAGTTGGCCACACTGAAGCTTTCTTT. Looking up the rest from reference TRBV7-9 and TRBJ1-1 gives the full variable domain: DTGVSQNPRHKITKRGQNVTFRCDPISEHNRLYWYRQTLGQGPEFLTYFQNEAQLEKSRLLSDRFSAERPKGSFSTLEIQRTEQGDSAMYLCASSSSGGLVGHTEAFFGQGTRLTVV.

This rearrangement joins TRBV10-1 to TRBJ2-3; 7 bases agree with TRBD1. This CDR3 has 14 amino acids. CDR1 and CDR2 from the germline V gene are WNHNN and SYGVQD (reference sequence). The V segment lost 6 bases and the J segment 5 bases; nucleotides outside the gene matches: 8. The CDR3 sequence is CASSADRVQDTQYF. The CDR3 DNA is TGCGCCAGCAGCGCCGACAGGGTTCAAGATACGCAGTATTTT.

The V and J genes are TRBV12-3 or TRBV12-4 and TRBJ1-4; TRBD1 might be the D (6 bases). The CDR3 covers 13 residues. V lost 3 bases to trimming and J lost 6 bases, with 8 bases between them. The CDR3 loop is CASSFGQHEKLFF. The CDR3 DNA is TGTGCCAGCAGTTTCGGACAGCATGAAAAACTGTTTTTT.

The genes are TRBV4-1 and TRBJ2-7; 11 bases agree with TRBD1. This CDR3 spans 14 amino acids. CDR1 and CDR2 from the germline V gene are MGHRA and YSYEKL. V was clipped by 7 bases and J by 3 bases; unmatched bases: 5. Here the CDR3 reads CASNRDRGNYEQYF. For the CDR3, the DNA is TGCGCCAGCAACCGGGACAGGGGGAACTACGAGCAGTACTTC.

The chain uses TRBV14 and TRBJ1-6; D gene unclear. The ends were cut back, 1 base at V and 9 bases at J, with 7 bases in the middle. The CDR3 length is 13 residues. CDR1 and CDR2 (germline): SGHDN, FVKESK. The CDR3 nucleotides are TGTGCCAGCAGCCAAGTCGGGGTTTCACCCCTCCACTTT. It yields the protein CASSQVGVSPLHF.

The chain has TRBV30 and TRBJ1-5; a possible D gene is TRBD1 (6 bases). CDR3 length: 13 residues. V lost 2 bases, J lost 5 bases, and 10 bases lay in between. Germline CDR1 GTSNPN, CDR2 SVGIG (reference sequence). CDR3 residues: CAWSSGTHQPQHF. The CDR3 nucleotides are TGTGCCTGGAGTTCGGGGACACATCAGCCCCAGCATTTT.

The chain recombines TRBV11-1 with TRBJ1-3, with unresolved D. CDR3 size: 15 residues. Trimming removed 3 bases from V and 0 bases from J, with 9 bases in between. The germline CDR1 and CDR2 sequences are SGHAT and FQDESV (reference sequence). The CDR3 is CASSFGVSSGNTIYF. The CDR3 DNA is TGTGCCAGCAGCTTCGGGGTGAGCTCTGGAAACACCATATATTTT.